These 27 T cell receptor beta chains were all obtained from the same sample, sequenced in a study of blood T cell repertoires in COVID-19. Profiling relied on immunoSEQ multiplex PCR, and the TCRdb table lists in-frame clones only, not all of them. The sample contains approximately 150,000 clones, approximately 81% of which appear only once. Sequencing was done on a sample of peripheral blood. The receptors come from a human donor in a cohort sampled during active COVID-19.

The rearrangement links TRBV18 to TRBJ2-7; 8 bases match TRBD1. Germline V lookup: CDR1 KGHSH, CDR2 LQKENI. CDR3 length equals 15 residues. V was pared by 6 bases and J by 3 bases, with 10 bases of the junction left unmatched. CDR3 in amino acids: CASSAGQGSFYEQYF. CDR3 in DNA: TGTGCCAGCTCCGCTGGACAGGGAAGTTTCTACGAGCAGTACTTC.

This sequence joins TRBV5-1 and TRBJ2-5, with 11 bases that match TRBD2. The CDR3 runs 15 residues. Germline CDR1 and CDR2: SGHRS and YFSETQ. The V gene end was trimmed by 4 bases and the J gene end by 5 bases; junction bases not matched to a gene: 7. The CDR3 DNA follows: TGCGCCAGCAGCCCGGAACTAGCGGGAGATGAGACCCAGTACTTC. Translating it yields CASSPELAGDETQYF.

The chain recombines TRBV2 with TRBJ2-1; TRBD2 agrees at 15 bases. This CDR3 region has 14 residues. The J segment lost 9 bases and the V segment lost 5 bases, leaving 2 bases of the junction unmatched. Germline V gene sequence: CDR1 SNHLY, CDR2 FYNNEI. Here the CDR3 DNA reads TGTGCCAGCAGTAGGACTAGCGGGAGGGGTGAGCAGTTCTTC. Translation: CASSRTSGRGEQFF.

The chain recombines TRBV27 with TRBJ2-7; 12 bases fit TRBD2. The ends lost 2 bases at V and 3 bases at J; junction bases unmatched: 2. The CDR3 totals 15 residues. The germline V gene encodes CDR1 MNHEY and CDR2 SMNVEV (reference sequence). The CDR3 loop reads CASSLLAGGNYEQYF. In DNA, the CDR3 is TGTGCCAGCAGTTTACTAGCGGGAGGGAACTACGAGCAGTACTTC.

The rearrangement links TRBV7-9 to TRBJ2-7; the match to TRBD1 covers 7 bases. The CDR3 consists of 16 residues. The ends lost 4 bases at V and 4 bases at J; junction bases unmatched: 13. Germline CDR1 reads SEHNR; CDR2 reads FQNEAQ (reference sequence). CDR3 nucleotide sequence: TGTGCCAGCAGCTCCGACCGACAGGGCCTTAGGTACGAGCAGTACTTC. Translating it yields CASSSDRQGLRYEQYF. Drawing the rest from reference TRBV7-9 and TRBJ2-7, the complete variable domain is DTGVSQNPRHKITKRGQNVTFRCDPISEHNRLYWYRQTLGQGPEFLTYFQNEAQLEKSRLLSDRFSAERPKGSFSTLEIQRTEQGDSAMYLCASSSDRQGLRYEQYFGPGTRLTVT.

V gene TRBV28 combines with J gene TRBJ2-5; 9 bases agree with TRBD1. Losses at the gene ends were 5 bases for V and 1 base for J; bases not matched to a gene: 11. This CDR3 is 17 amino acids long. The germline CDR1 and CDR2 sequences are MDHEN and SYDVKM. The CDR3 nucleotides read TGTGCCAGCAGTCGGGACAGGGCTGATGTACGCCAAGAGACCCAGTACTTC. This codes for CASSRDRADVRQETQYF.

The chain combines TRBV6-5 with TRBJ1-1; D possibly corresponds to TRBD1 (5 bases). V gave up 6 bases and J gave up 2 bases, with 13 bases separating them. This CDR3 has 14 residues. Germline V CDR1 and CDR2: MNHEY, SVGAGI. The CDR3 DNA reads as TGTGCCAGCAGGGGGGGAGGAGCTAACACTGAAGCTTTCTTT. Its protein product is CASRGGGANTEAFF.

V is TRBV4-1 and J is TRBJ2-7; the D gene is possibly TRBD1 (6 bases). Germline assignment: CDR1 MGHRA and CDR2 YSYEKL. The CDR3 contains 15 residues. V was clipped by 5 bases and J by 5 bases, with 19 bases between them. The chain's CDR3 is CASSSPDRSPHEQYF. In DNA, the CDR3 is TGCGCCAGCAGCTCTCCTGACAGGAGCCCCCACGAGCAGTACTTC.

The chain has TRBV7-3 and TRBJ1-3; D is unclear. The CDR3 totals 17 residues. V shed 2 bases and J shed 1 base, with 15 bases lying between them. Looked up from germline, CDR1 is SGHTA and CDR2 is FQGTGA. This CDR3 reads CASSLRTRGFSGNTIYF. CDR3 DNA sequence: TGTGCCAGCAGCTTACGCACCAGAGGATTTTCTGGAAACACCATATATTTT.

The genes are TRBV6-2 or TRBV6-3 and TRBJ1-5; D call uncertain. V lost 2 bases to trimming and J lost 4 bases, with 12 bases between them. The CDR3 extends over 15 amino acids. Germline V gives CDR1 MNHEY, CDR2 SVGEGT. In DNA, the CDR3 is TGTGCCAGCAGTTACGGCGGCCCGCGAAATCAGCCCCAGCATTTT. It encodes CASSYGGPRNQPQHF.

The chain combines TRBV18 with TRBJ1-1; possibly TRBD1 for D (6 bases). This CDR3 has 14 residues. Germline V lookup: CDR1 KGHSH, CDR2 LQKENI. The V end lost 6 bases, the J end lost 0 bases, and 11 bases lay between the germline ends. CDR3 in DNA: TGTGCCAGCTCCCATGACAGGATGAACACTGAAGCTTTCTTT. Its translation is CASSHDRMNTEAFF.

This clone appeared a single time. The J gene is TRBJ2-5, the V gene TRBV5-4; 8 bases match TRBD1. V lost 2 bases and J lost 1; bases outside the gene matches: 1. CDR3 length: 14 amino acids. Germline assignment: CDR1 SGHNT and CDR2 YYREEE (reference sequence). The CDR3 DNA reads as TGTGCCAGCAGCTTTACAGGGGGCCAAGAGACCCAGTACTTC. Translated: CASSFTGGQETQYF.

CDR3 bases: TGTGCCAGTAGTTCCAAGCGGACTAGCGGGAGCTACGAGCAGTACTTC. Translating gives CASSSKRTSGSYEQYF. The V call is TRBV19, the J call TRBJ2-7, with 13 bases that match TRBD2. The trim removed 5 bases at V and 3 bases at J, leaving 7 bases unmatched. Germline lookup yields CDR1 LNHDA and CDR2 SQIVND (reference sequence). The CDR3 length is 16 residues.

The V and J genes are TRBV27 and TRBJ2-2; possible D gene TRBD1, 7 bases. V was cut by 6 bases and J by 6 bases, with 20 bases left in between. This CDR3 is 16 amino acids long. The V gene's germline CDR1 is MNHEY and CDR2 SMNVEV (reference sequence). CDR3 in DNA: TGTGCCAGCAGCACGCGGGAACAGGGGTGGGCCGGGGAGCTGTTTTTT. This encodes CASSTREQGWAGELFF.

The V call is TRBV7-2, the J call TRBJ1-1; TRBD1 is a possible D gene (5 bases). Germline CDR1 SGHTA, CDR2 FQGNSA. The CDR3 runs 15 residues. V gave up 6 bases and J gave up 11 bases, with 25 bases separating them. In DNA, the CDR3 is TGTGCCAGCAGTAACACGAACGCCGGGCCCCGGGGGGCTTTCTTT. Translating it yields CASSNTNAGPRGAFF. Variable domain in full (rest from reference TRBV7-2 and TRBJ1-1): GAGVSQSPSNKVTEKGKDVELRCDPISGHTALYWYRQSLGQGLEFLIYFQGNSAPDKSGLPSDRFSAERTGGSVSTLTIQRTQQEDSAVYLCASSNTNAGPRGAFFGQGTRLTVV.

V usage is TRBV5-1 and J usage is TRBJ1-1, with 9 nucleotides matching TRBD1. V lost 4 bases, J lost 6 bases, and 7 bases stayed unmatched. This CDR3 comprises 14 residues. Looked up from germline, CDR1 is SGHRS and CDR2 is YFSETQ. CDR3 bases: TGCGCCAGCAGCCCGGGGGGACAGGGCGCTGAAGCTTTCTTT. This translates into CASSPGGQGAEAFF. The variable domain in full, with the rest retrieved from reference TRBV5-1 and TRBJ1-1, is KAGVTQTPRYLIKTRGQQVTLSCSPISGHRSVSWYQQTPGQGLQFLFEYFSETQRNKGNFPGRFSGRQFSNSRSEMNVSTLELGDSALYLCASSPGGQGAEAFFGQGTRLTVV.

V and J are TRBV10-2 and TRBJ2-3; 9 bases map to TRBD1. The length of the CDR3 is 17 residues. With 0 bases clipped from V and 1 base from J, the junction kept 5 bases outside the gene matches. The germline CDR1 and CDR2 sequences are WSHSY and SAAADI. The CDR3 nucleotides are TGCGCCAGCAGTGAGTCGTCGCGGACAGGGGGCACAGATACGCAGTATTTT. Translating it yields CASSESSRTGGTDTQYF.

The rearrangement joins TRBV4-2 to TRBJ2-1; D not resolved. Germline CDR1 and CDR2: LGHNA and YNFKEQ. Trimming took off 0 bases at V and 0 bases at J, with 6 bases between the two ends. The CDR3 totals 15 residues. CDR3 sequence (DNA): TGTGCCAGCAGCCAAGACTTTAACTCCTACAATGAGCAGTTCTTC. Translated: CASSQDFNSYNEQFF.

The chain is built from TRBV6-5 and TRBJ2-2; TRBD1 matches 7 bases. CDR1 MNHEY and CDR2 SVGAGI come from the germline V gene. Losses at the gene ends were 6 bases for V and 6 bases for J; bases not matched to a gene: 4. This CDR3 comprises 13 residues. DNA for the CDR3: TGTGCCAGCAGGAGGGGGCTTTCCGGGGAGCTGTTTTTT. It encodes CASRRGLSGELFF.

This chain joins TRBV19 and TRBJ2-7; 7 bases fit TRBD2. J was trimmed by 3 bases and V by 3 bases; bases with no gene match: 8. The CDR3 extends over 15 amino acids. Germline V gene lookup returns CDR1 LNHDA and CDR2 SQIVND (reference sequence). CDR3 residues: CASSIRAGVVYEQYF. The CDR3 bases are TGTGCCAGTAGTATCAGGGCGGGAGTTGTCTACGAGCAGTACTTC.

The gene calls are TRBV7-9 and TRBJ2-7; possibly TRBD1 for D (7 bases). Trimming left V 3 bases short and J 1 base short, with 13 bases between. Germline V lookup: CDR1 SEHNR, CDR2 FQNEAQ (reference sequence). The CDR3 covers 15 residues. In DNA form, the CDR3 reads TGTGCCAGCAGCTTCCCTGCGGGACAGTCCTACGAGCAGTACTTC. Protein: CASSFPAGQSYEQYF. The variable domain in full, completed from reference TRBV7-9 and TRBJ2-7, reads DTGVSQNPRHKITKRGQNVTFRCDPISEHNRLYWYRQTLGQGPEFLTYFQNEAQLEKSRLLSDRFSAERPKGSFSTLEIQRTEQGDSAMYLCASSFPAGQSYEQYFGPGTRLTVT.

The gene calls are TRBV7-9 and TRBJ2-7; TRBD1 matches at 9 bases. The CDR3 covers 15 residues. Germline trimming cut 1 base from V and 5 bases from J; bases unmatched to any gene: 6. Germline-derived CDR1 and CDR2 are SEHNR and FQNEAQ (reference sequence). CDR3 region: CASSLGGTGRNEQYF. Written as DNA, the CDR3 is TGTGCCAGCAGCTTAGGGGGGACAGGGCGAAACGAGCAGTACTTC. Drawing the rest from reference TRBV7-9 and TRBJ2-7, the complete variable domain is DTGVSQNPRHKITKRGQNVTFRCDPISEHNRLYWYRQTLGQGPEFLTYFQNEAQLEKSRLLSDRFSAERPKGSFSTLEIQRTEQGDSAMYLCASSLGGTGRNEQYFGPGTRLTVT.

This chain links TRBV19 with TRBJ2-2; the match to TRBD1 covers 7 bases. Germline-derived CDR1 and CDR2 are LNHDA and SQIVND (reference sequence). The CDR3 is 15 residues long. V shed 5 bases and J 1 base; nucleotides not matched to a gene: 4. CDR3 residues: CASSSRTGNTGELFF. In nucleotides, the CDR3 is TGTGCCAGTAGTTCCCGGACAGGGAACACCGGGGAGCTGTTTTTT.

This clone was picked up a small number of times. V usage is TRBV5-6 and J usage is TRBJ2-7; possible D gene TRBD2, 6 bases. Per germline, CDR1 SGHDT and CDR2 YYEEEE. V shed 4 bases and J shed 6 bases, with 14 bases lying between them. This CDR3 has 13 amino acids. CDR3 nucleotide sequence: TGTGCCAGCAGCCGGGACTTCTCAGGCGAGCAGTACTTC. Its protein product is CASSRDFSGEQYF.

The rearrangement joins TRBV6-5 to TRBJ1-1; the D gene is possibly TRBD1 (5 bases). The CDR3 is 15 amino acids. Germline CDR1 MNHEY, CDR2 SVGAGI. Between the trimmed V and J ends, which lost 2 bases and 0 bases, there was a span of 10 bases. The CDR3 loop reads CASSYRQPMNTEAFF. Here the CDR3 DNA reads TGTGCCAGCAGTTACCGACAGCCGATGAACACTGAAGCTTTCTTT.

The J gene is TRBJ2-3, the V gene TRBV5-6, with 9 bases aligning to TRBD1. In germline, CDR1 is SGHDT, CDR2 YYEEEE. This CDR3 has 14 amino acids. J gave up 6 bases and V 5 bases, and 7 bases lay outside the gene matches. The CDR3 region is CASRGTGRGDTQYF. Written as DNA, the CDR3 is TGTGCCAGCAGAGGGACAGGGCGAGGGGATACGCAGTATTTT.

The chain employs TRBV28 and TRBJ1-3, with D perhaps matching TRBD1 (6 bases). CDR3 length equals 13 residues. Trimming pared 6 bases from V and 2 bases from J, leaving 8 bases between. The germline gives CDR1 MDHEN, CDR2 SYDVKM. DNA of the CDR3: TGTGCCAGCAGACAGGGAACTGGAAACACCATATATTTT. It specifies CASRQGTGNTIYF.